These 21 T cell receptor beta chains originate from one sample sequenced in a study of blood T cell repertoires in COVID-19. TCRdb's copy holds only in-frame clones and misses some; the assay was immunoSEQ multiplex PCR. The sample holds under 85,000 clones, around 85% seen once. Sample: peripheral blood. The source is a man at least 80 years old with acute or convalescent COVID-19.

This chain uses TRBV6-5 with TRBJ1-6; a weak D match, TRBD1 (5 bases). The CDR3 runs 12 residues. V lost 4 bases and J 8 bases, leaving 6 bases between the germline ends. Germline V gene lookup returns CDR1 MNHEY and CDR2 SVGAGI. The CDR3 is CASSFRDSPLHF. The CDR3 nucleotides read TGTGCCAGCAGTTTCAGGGATTCACCCCTCCACTTT.

This clone was detected many times. The CDR3 here is CASSESDRAKNYGYTF. The CDR3 region has the DNA TGTGCCAGCAGTGAATCCGACAGGGCCAAAAACTATGGCTACACCTTC. The rearrangement links TRBV2 to TRBJ1-2, with TRBD1 matching over 7 bases. This CDR3 spans 16 amino acids. CDR1 SNHLY and CDR2 FYNNEI come from the germline V gene. The trim removed 2 bases at V and 2 bases at J, leaving 8 bases unmatched.

The J gene is TRBJ1-3, the V gene TRBV6-6; D gene uncertain. The CDR3 has 14 residues. The V end lost 5 bases, the J end lost 0 bases, and 8 bases lay between the germline ends. Looked up from germline, CDR1 is MNHNY and CDR2 is SVGAGI (reference sequence). This CDR3 is CASSPDSSGNTIYF. DNA for the CDR3: TGTGCCAGCAGTCCCGACTCCTCTGGAAACACCATATATTTT.

This sequence joins TRBV28 and TRBJ1-5, with 7 bases identical to TRBD1. The CDR3 loop spans 13 amino acids. V shed 11 bases, J shed 5 bases, and the junction held 9 bases outside the gene matches. CDR1 and CDR2 from the germline V gene are MDHEN and SYDVKM. In nucleotides, the CDR3 is TGTGCCGGCCAGGGACAGTGGCATCAGCCCCAGCATTTT. It translates to CAGQGQWHQPQHF. The full variable domain, its missing parts supplied by reference TRBV28 and TRBJ1-5, is DVKVTQSSRYLVKRTGEKVFLECVQDMDHENMFWYRQDPGLGLRLIYFSYDVKMKEKGDIPEGYSVSREKKERFSLILESASTNQTSMYLCAGQGQWHQPQHFGDGTRLSIL.

The chain couples TRBV11-2 to TRBJ2-3, with D uncertain. Germline V gene data show CDR1 as SGHAT and CDR2 as FQNNGV. The CDR3 contains 16 residues. Trimming stripped 2 bases from V and 0 bases from J, with 12 bases between. CDR3 nucleotides: TGTGCCAGCAGCTTAAGAACGCTCAGTAGCACAGATACGCAGTATTTT. Translated, it gives CASSLRTLSSTDTQYF.

This clone has a handful of counts. The chain employs TRBV3-1 (or the pseudogene TRBV3-2) and TRBJ2-1; 12 bases agree with TRBD2. This CDR3 comprises 14 residues. Germline CDR1 is LGHDT and CDR2 is YNNKEL (reference sequence). V shed 4 bases and J 5 bases; nucleotides not matched to a gene: 0. The CDR3 sequence: CASSPSGRDNEQFF. The CDR3 DNA reads TGTGCCAGCAGCCCTAGCGGGAGGGACAATGAGCAGTTCTTC.

In its sample, this clone was seen once. The V call is TRBV30, the J call TRBJ1-1; D is possibly TRBD1 (6 bases). Germline V gene data show CDR1 as GTSNPN and CDR2 as SVGIG (reference sequence). Trimming took 3 bases from V and 1 from J, leaving 15 bases between them. The CDR3 consists of 15 residues. As DNA, the CDR3 is TGTGCCTGGAGCGCGGGGGGCGCGCCGAACACTGAAGCTTTCTTT. Its translation: CAWSAGGAPNTEAFF.

J is TRBJ2-1 and V is TRBV14, with TRBD1 matching over 9 bases. Trimming removed 2 bases from V and 1 base from J; junction bases left unmatched: 9. The germline V gene has CDR1 SGHDN and CDR2 FVKESK. The CDR3 totals 18 residues. The CDR3 loop is CASSQLSPGTGSYNEQFF. The CDR3 DNA reads TGTGCCAGCAGCCAACTTTCCCCCGGGACAGGGTCCTACAATGAGCAGTTCTTC.

J is TRBJ1-1 and V is TRBV2; no clear D. The CDR3 runs 15 residues. Deletions cut 2 bases from V and 1 base from J, with 11 bases between. CDR1 and CDR2 (germline): SNHLY, FYNNEI. The CDR3 spells CASSERGLGNTEAFF. The CDR3 bases are TGTGCCAGCAGTGAACGGGGATTGGGGAACACTGAAGCTTTCTTT.

This rearrangement joins TRBV4-2 to TRBJ1-1, with 8 bases identical to TRBD1. V lost 4 bases to trimming and J lost 4 bases; unmatched junction nucleotides: 11. This CDR3 is 16 amino acids long. CDR1 LGHNA and CDR2 YNFKEQ come from the germline V gene. This CDR3 reads CASSPQGAREGTEAFF. CDR3 nucleotides: TGTGCCAGCAGCCCCCAGGGGGCCAGGGAAGGCACTGAAGCTTTCTTT.

The chain employs TRBV4-1 and TRBJ2-3; 10 positions match TRBD2. V lost 0 bases to trimming and J lost 0 bases; unmatched junction nucleotides: 9. CDR1 is MGHRA, CDR2 YSYEKL, per germline. The CDR3 is made up of 19 amino acids. The CDR3 region has the DNA TGCGCCAGCAGCCAAGAACCACTAGCGGGGAGAATTAGCACAGATACGCAGTATTTT. Its translation: CASSQEPLAGRISTDTQYF.

The chain carries TRBV28 and TRBJ2-7; 10 nucleotides agree with TRBD1. The junction had 7 bases not matched to a gene; V was cut back by 5 bases and J by 6 bases. From germline, CDR1 is MDHEN and CDR2 SYDVKM. The CDR3 sequence is 14 residues long. The CDR3 DNA sequence: TGTGCCAGCAGTCTATCAGGGACAGGGGTCGAGCAGTACTTC. As protein: CASSLSGTGVEQYF.

This clone was counted a single time. The chain carries TRBV3-1 (or the pseudogene TRBV3-2) and TRBJ2-5; a possible D gene is TRBD2 (6 bases). Germline V CDR1 and CDR2: LGHDT, YNNKEL (reference sequence). The CDR3 covers 16 residues. The V end was cut by 3 bases, the J end by 4 bases, with 18 bases between. CDR3 residues: CASSQGGTTSGETQYF. The CDR3 coding sequence is TGTGCCAGCAGCCAGGGCGGGACCACCTCGGGAGAGACCCAGTACTTC.

This rearrangement joins TRBV5-1 to TRBJ2-1; D gene ambiguous. This CDR3 has 11 amino acids. Germline V gene data show CDR1 as SGHRS and CDR2 as YFSETQ. The V and J ends lost 4 bases and 5 bases respectively, with 4 bases between them. The CDR3 here is CASSPDNEQFF. CDR3 in DNA: TGCGCCAGCAGCCCGGACAATGAGCAGTTCTTC.

V gene TRBV6-2 or TRBV6-3 combines with J gene TRBJ2-7; TRBD1 matches 8 bases. This CDR3 comprises 14 residues. From germline, CDR1 is MNHEY and CDR2 SVGEGT. J gave up 5 bases and V 2 bases, and 5 bases lay outside the gene matches. The CDR3 region is CASSYLDRVHEQYF. The DNA for the CDR3 is TGTGCCAGCAGTTACCTGGACAGGGTCCACGAGCAGTACTTC.

The table lists this clone with a count of one. V gene TRBV28 combines with J gene TRBJ2-1, with D perhaps matching TRBD1 (6 bases). The CDR3 is made up of 16 amino acids. Germline lookup yields CDR1 MDHEN and CDR2 SYDVKM. The V end lost 6 bases, the J end lost 2 bases, and 17 bases lay between the germline ends. The CDR3 sequence is CASRPGTPEAYNEQFF. In DNA form, the CDR3 reads TGTGCCAGCAGACCCGGGACACCTGAAGCCTACAATGAGCAGTTCTTC.

As DNA, the CDR3 is TGTGCCAGCAGCTATACTACCGACGGGGAGCTGTTTTTT. Protein product: CASSYTTDGELFF. This chain links TRBV11-2 with TRBJ2-2; D is uncertain. The V gene's germline CDR1 is SGHAT and CDR2 FQNNGV. There are 13 residues in the CDR3. Trimming took off 4 bases at V and 7 bases at J, with 10 bases between the two ends.

V and J are TRBV6-5 and TRBJ2-1; possibly TRBD2 for D (5 bases). V lost 6 bases and J lost 10, with 16 bases in between. CDR1 MNHEY and CDR2 SVGAGI come from the germline V gene. The CDR3 is 13 amino acids. Here the CDR3 DNA reads TGTGCCAGCAGCGCCCAGCTGACGGGGGAGCAGTTCTTC. Translation gives CASSAQLTGEQFF.

The V and J genes are TRBV6-1 and TRBJ1-4; D is possibly TRBD1 (5 bases). Germline CDR1 reads MNHNS; CDR2 reads SASEGT. V was pared by 1 base and J by 8 bases, with 11 bases between. The CDR3 runs 14 residues. CDR3 amino acids: CASSEVGGNEKLFF. CDR3 nucleotide sequence: TGTGCCAGCAGTGAAGTCGGGGGGAACGAAAAACTGTTTTTT.

The sample holds a few counts of this clone. The V and J genes are TRBV9 and TRBJ2-5, with D tentatively TRBD1 (8 bases). V was cut by 4 bases and J by 3 bases, with 16 bases left in between. The CDR3 loop spans 15 amino acids. Looked up from germline, CDR1 is SGDLS and CDR2 is YYNGEE. As DNA, the CDR3 is TGTGCCAGCAGCACCTCGGGGGGACAGGAAGAGACCCAGTACTTC. Protein product: CASSTSGGQEETQYF.

This chain uses TRBV5-1 with TRBJ2-5; 10 bases are shared with TRBD1. The CDR3 spans 15 residues. After removal of 0 bases from V and 5 bases from J, the junction contained 4 bases not matched to a gene. Germline CDR1 reads SGHRS; CDR2 reads YFSETQ. The CDR3 DNA is TGCGCCAGCAGCTTGGAGGGACAGGGGTACGAGACCCAGTACTTC. Translating gives CASSLEGQGYETQYF.